This T cell receptor beta chain was captured in a study of T cell changes during pregnancy in multiple sclerosis. The data were produced by immunoSEQ multiplex PCR, yet TCRdb's version contains in-frame clones alone and is incomplete. Of around 75,000 clones listed, approximately 93% were seen once; the top ten hold about 0.13%. The germline V gene encodes CDR1 MNHEY and CDR2 SMNVEV (reference sequence). CDR3 size: 13 residues. V was cut by 2 bases and J by 9 bases, with 13 bases left in between. The receptor was derived from a female donor with multiple sclerosis, enrolled in a pregnancy study. The sample was CD4+ T cells from peripheral blood mononuclear cells, taken after pregnancy. J is TRBJ1-2 and V is TRBV27; the D gene is possibly TRBD1 (5 bases). CDR3 nucleotides: TGTGCCAGCAGTTTAGTAGGGGCGGGGCGCTACACCTTC. This translates into CASSLVGAGRYTF.